Below, 27 T cell receptor beta chains from the same sample are listed, as sequenced in a study of molecular identifiers for immune sequencing clone quantification. TCRdb independently ran MiXCR on the PCR reads; one entry per CDR3 protein. The table has 100,000 or so distinct CDR3 sequences, about 21% seen once. Input material: naive CD8+ T cells from blood, with Jurkat cell RNA spiked in. Regarding subset: FACS-sorted CD8+CD4-CCR7+CD45RA+ naive T cells. These receptors came from a human donor in good health. Some libraries in this study had Jurkat cell RNA spiked in.

A word on this clonotype: A much larger clone differs by one base, so this may be a read error. The chain employs TRBV19 and TRBJ1-1; D is ambiguous. Germline loops: CDR1 LNHDA, CDR2 SQIVND (reference sequence). CDR3 length: 13 residues. V lost 4 bases, J lost 5 bases, and 11 bases lay in between. CDR3 region: CASSTQRDTEAFF. CDR3 coding DNA: TGTGCCAGTAGTACCCAGCGGGATACTGAAGCTTTCTTT.

For this clonotype: This may be a read error, as it is one base from a much larger clone. The chain carries TRBV11-1 and TRBJ2-1, with 10 bases matching TRBD2. Germline V CDR1 and CDR2: SGHAT, FQDESV (reference sequence). V was pared by 8 bases and J by 10 bases, with 8 bases of the junction left unmatched. The CDR3 extends over 13 amino acids. The CDR3 nucleotides read TGTGCCAGCCGAGGACTAGCGGCCTACGAGCAGTTCTTC. It translates to CASRGLAAYEQFF. Drawing the rest from reference TRBV11-1 and TRBJ2-1, the complete variable domain is EAEVAQSPRYKITEKSQAVAFWCDPISGHATLYWYRQILGQGPELLVQFQDESVVDDSQLPKDRFSAERLKGVDSTLKIQPAELGDSAMYLCASRGLAAYEQFFGPGTRLTVL.

This clonotype was recorded a few times. The chain is built from TRBV30 and TRBJ1-1, with no clear D. V was clipped by 3 bases and J by 6 bases, with 17 bases between them. The CDR3 covers 14 residues. Germline CDR1 reads GTSNPN; CDR2 reads SVGIG (reference sequence). In nucleotides, the CDR3 is TGTGCCTGGAGGCGAACACCGGGATTCCCTGAAGCTTTCTTT. Residues: CAWRRTPGFPEAFF.

This clonotype was seen at least ten times. As DNA, the CDR3 is TGTGCCAGCAGCTTCCAGGGGCCTGCCTACGAGCAGTACTTC. Its translation: CASSFQGPAYEQYF. The chain links TRBV11-2 to TRBJ2-7; a weak D match, TRBD1 (6 bases). With 3 bases removed from V and 2 bases from J, the gap between germline ends came to 11 bases. The germline V gene has CDR1 SGHAT and CDR2 FQNNGV. This CDR3 has 14 residues.

This clonotype was observed at least ten times. The V gene is TRBV27, the J gene TRBJ2-7, with D possibly being TRBD2 (6 bases). The germline V and J ends were trimmed by 8 bases and 7 bases, with 21 bases remaining between them. Germline lookup yields CDR1 MNHEY and CDR2 SMNVEV (reference sequence). This CDR3 is built from 14 residues. This CDR3 reads CASGKGQMGGEQYF. In DNA, the CDR3 is TGTGCCAGCGGCAAGGGGCAAATGGGGGGAGAGCAGTACTTC.

Notes on this clonotype: One base away lies a much larger clone, so this may be a sequencing read error. The rearrangement joins TRBV7-9 to TRBJ2-2; TRBD2 matches at 7 bases. CDR1 and CDR2 (germline): SEHNR, FQNEAQ (reference sequence). The CDR3 runs 14 residues. Written as DNA, the CDR3 is TGTGCCGGCAGCTTAGCGGGCTACTCCGGGGAGCTGTTTTTT. Translated, it gives CAGSLAGYSGELFF.

This clonotype was counted at least ten times. This rearrangement joins TRBV7-2 to TRBJ2-1; no clear D gene. CDR1 SGHTA and CDR2 FQGNSA come from the germline V gene. The CDR3 consists of 13 residues. The V gene lost 1 base and the J gene lost 7 bases, with 8 bases spanning the gap. CDR3 bases: TGTGCCAGCAGCTTAGTAGAGTGGAATGAGCAGTTCTTC. Translation: CASSLVEWNEQFF. The full variable domain, in which reference TRBV7-2 and TRBJ2-1 provide the parts outside the CDR3, is GAGVSQSPSNKVTEKGKDVELRCDPISGHTALYWYRQSLGQGLEFLIYFQGNSAPDKSGLPSDRFSAERTGGSVSTLTIQRTQQEDSAVYLCASSLVEWNEQFFGPGTRLTVL.

This clonotype was counted at least ten times. This chain joins TRBV20-1 and TRBJ2-7; D possibly corresponds to TRBD2 (5 bases). The CDR3 runs 15 residues. CDR1 DFQATT and CDR2 SNEGSKA come from the germline V gene (reference sequence). Trimming stripped 5 bases from V and 2 bases from J, with 19 bases between. CDR3 region: CSAPRVGGWTYEQYF. CDR3 nucleotides: TGCAGTGCTCCGAGGGTTGGCGGGTGGACCTACGAGCAGTACTTC.

J is TRBJ1-2 and V is TRBV7-9; D perhaps matches TRBD1 (6 bases). Germline assignment: CDR1 SEHNR and CDR2 FQNEAQ (reference sequence). V shed 0 bases and J shed 2 bases, with 10 bases lying between them. The CDR3 runs 15 residues. The CDR3 region is CASSLAGQGNYGYTF. The CDR3 DNA is TGTGCCAGCAGCTTAGCGGGTCAGGGGAACTATGGCTACACCTTC.

This clonotype was picked up many times. The chain joins TRBV6-1 to TRBJ1-1; D remains ambiguous. The germline V gene encodes CDR1 MNHNS and CDR2 SASEGT. V gave up 2 bases and J gave up 8 bases, with 9 bases separating them. The CDR3 is made up of 12 amino acids. In DNA, the CDR3 is TGTGCCAGCAGTGAAATCCGGCCCGAAGCTTTCTTT. This encodes CASSEIRPEAFF.

This clonotype was seen many times. The chain recombines TRBV9 with TRBJ1-5; D is unresolved. Trimming left V 0 bases short and J 5 bases short, with 9 bases between. The CDR3 is 14 amino acids. CDR1 is SGDLS, CDR2 YYNGEE, per germline. In DNA form, the CDR3 reads TGTGCCAGCAGCGTAGGCTCCTTCGATCAGCCCCAGCATTTT. It is translated as CASSVGSFDQPQHF.

This clonotype was counted at least ten times. The chain combines TRBV7-6 with TRBJ2-1; D is perhaps TRBD1 (6 bases). Germline-derived CDR1 and CDR2 are SGHVS and FNYEAQ. V lost 4 bases and J 9 bases, leaving 13 bases between the germline ends. This CDR3 is built from 13 residues. CDR3 in amino acids: CASSSDSPGEQFF. CDR3 in DNA: TGTGCCAGCAGCTCGGACAGTCCGGGTGAGCAGTTCTTC.

Many counts were recorded for this clonotype. The gene calls are TRBV23-1 and TRBJ1-4; D might be TRBD1 (6 bases). TRBV23-1 is an ORF; its function is uncertain. The CDR3 totals 15 residues. V shed 4 bases and J shed 7 bases, with 16 bases lying between them. As DNA, the CDR3 is TGCGCCAGCAGTCCCAACGACAGGAGCTTTGAAAAACTGTTTTTT. Its protein is CASSPNDRSFEKLFF.

The V gene is TRBV14, the J gene TRBJ2-1; D possibly corresponds to TRBD2 (5 bases). CDR3 size: 16 residues. Germline V gives CDR1 SGHDN, CDR2 FVKESK. V lost 4 bases and J 0 bases, leaving 13 bases between the germline ends. The CDR3 DNA reads TGTGCCAGCAGCCCGTTCGGGAAGGTCTCCTACAATGAGCAGTTCTTC. It translates to CASSPFGKVSYNEQFF. The full variable domain, with the rest looked up from reference TRBV14 and TRBJ2-1, is EAGVTQFPSHSVIEKGQTVTLRCDPISGHDNLYWYRRVMGKEIKFLLHFVKESKQDESGMPNNRFLAERTGGTYSTLKVQPAELEDSGVYFCASSPFGKVSYNEQFFGPGTRLTVL.

This clonotype was seen more than once but under ten times. Being one base from a much bigger clone, this may be a read error. This chain connects TRBV4-3 to TRBJ2-6, with a possible D match to TRBD1 (5 bases). The CDR3 runs to 18 residues. Germline CDR1 is LGHNA and CDR2 is YSLEER. Written as DNA, the CDR3 is TGCGCCAGCAGCCAAGACTCGGTTGACCCCTCTGGGGCCAACGTCCCGACTTTC. Protein product: CASSQDSVDPSGANVPTF.

This chain joins TRBV29-1 and TRBJ2-7, with 9 bases aligning to TRBD2. This CDR3 is 13 amino acids long. V trimming: 6 bases; J trimming: 5 bases; junction bases outside the gene matches: 8. Germline V gene lookup returns CDR1 SQVTM and CDR2 ANQGSEA. The CDR3 sequence: CSVDSREGHEQYF. The CDR3 bases are TGCAGCGTGGACTCGCGGGAGGGCCACGAGCAGTACTTC.

This clonotype was counted only a few times. V is TRBV4-1 and J is TRBJ1-2, with 9 bases that match TRBD1. Germline CDR1 and CDR2: MGHRA and YSYEKL. J lost 7 bases, V lost 0 bases, and 3 bases had no gene match. CDR3 size: 14 residues. CDR3 coding DNA: TGCGCCAGCAGCCAAGAAGACAGGGGGGCTGGCTACACCTTC. Protein: CASSQEDRGAGYTF.

This clonotype was seen many times. V is TRBV4-3 and J is TRBJ2-7, with D unclear. Looked up from germline, CDR1 is LGHNA and CDR2 is YSLEER. The V end lost 0 bases, the J end lost 2 bases, and 14 bases lay between the germline ends. The CDR3 spans 16 residues. DNA for the CDR3: TGCGCCAGCAGCCAAGATAAGTTTCCTCCTGCCTACGAGCAGTACTTC. Amino acid sequence: CASSQDKFPPAYEQYF.

V and J are TRBV7-9 and TRBJ1-3; TRBD1 aligns across 7 bases. This CDR3 is 17 amino acids long. After removal of 5 bases from V and 0 bases from J, the junction contained 10 bases not matched to a gene. Germline V gene lookup returns CDR1 SEHNR and CDR2 FQNEAQ (reference sequence). In nucleotides, the CDR3 is TGTGCCAGCAGCCCCCCCCGGGACAGTTACTCTGGAAACACCATATATTTT. Translating it yields CASSPPRDSYSGNTIYF.

CDR3 nucleotide sequence: TGTGCCAGCAGCTTAGGAGCCAGCAGGGTCCAAGAGACCCAGTACTTC. It encodes CASSLGASRVQETQYF. V gene TRBV7-9 combines with J gene TRBJ2-5, with TRBD1 as a possible D gene (5 bases). The CDR3 covers 16 residues. V was shortened by 1 base and J by 1 base, with 13 bases between the two germline ends. Germline CDR1 and CDR2: SEHNR and FQNEAQ (reference sequence).

The V call is TRBV24-1, the J call TRBJ2-3; D gene unclear. The CDR3 covers 14 residues. Germline lookup yields CDR1 KGHDR and CDR2 SFDVKD. V was shortened by 2 bases and J by 3 bases, with 8 bases between the two germline ends. CDR3 protein: CATSDSLRTDTQYF. The CDR3 coding sequence is TGTGCCACCAGTGATTCGCTTAGAACAGATACGCAGTATTTT.

The chain has TRBV6-2 or TRBV6-3 and TRBJ1-5; TRBD1 aligns across 7 bases. The germline V gene encodes CDR1 MNHEY and CDR2 SVGEGT. V lost 7 bases and J lost 0; bases outside the gene matches: 18. CDR3 size: 19 residues. CDR3 sequence (DNA): TGTGCCAGCACCTCCCCTAGTCCGGGACAGCTTTATAGCAATCAGCCCCAGCATTTT. This translates into CASTSPSPGQLYSNQPQHF.

This clonotype was seen more than once but under ten times. This could be a read error, since a much larger clone is one nucleotide away. CDR3 amino acids: CASSYFASTDTRYF. CDR3 in DNA: TGTGCCAGCAGTTACTTTGCTAGCACAGATACGCGGTATTTT. V and J are TRBV6-6 and TRBJ2-3, with D maybe TRBD2 (5 bases). Germline loops: CDR1 MNHNY, CDR2 SVGAGI (reference sequence). CDR3 size: 14 residues.

This clonotype showed up just once. The rearrangement uses TRBV4-3 and TRBJ1-1; D remains unclear. CDR3 size: 16 residues. The germline CDR1 and CDR2 sequences are LGHNA and YSLEER. Trimming took off 0 bases at V and 1 base at J, with 12 bases between the two ends. As DNA, the CDR3 is TGCGCCAGCAGCCAAGACTTCTCGCAGAGGAACACTGAAGCTTTCTTT. It encodes CASSQDFSQRNTEAFF.

Ten or more counts support this clonotype. J is TRBJ2-3 and V is TRBV20-1; 8 nucleotides match TRBD2. V dropped 0 bases and J dropped 2; count of bases not matched to a gene: 10. The CDR3 loop spans 17 amino acids. CDR1 and CDR2 (germline): DFQATT, SNEGSKA (reference sequence). The CDR3 loop is CSARDWGAGGPTDTQYF. The CDR3 region has the DNA TGCAGTGCTAGAGATTGGGGCGCGGGGGGCCCCACAGATACGCAGTATTTT.

Many counts were recorded for this clonotype. The genes are TRBV29-1 and TRBJ2-3; D may be TRBD2 (7 bases). Germline V gene sequence: CDR1 SQVTM, CDR2 ANQGSEA. This CDR3 comprises 13 residues. The V gene lost 7 bases and the J gene lost 4 bases, with 15 bases spanning the gap. CDR3 coding DNA: TGCAGCGGGTGGGGGGGCGTCGCAGATACGCAGTATTTT. It yields the protein CSGWGGVADTQYF.

This clonotype is a singleton in its sample. A much larger clonotype is one base distant, so this may be a read error. CDR3 sequence reads: CSAREPRAGSSYDQYF. The CDR3, as DNA: TGCAGTGCTAGAGAACCCCGAGCGGGGAGCTCCTACGACCAGTACTTC. J is TRBJ2-7 and V is TRBV20-1; 7 bases are shared with TRBD2. Germline V gene lookup returns CDR1 DFQATT and CDR2 SNEGSKA (reference sequence). This CDR3 region has 16 residues.